The 10 T cell receptor beta chains given below trace back to one sample, sequenced in a study of T cell changes during pregnancy in multiple sclerosis. The method was immunoSEQ multiplex PCR; TCRdb's version includes in-frame clones alone and lacks a portion of them. Of about 75,000 clones in the sample, just over 90% are singletons; the top ten hold about 0.4%. The starting material was CD4+ T cells from peripheral blood mononuclear cells, obtained before pregnancy. The receptor set was obtained from a female donor with multiple sclerosis, enrolled in a pregnancy study.

The chain has TRBV4-3 and TRBJ2-5, with TRBD2 matching 9 bases. The end of the DNA aligns better with TRBJ2-7, so the J call may be wrong. Looked up from germline, CDR1 is LGHNA and CDR2 is YSLEER. The CDR3 has 15 amino acids. The CDR3 coding sequence is TGCGCCAGCAGCCAATGGCTAGCGGGGCCCTACGAGCAGTACTTC. As protein: CASSQWLAGPYEQYF.

V usage is TRBV7-6 and J usage is TRBJ2-1; 12 nucleotides agree with TRBD2. This CDR3 region has 17 residues. The V gene's germline CDR1 is SGHVS and CDR2 FNYEAQ. The trim removed 4 bases at V and 4 bases at J, leaving 8 bases unmatched. The CDR3 region has the DNA TGTGCCAGCAGCTCCACCTCTAGCGGGGGGGCTTACAATGAGCAGTTCTTC. It encodes CASSSTSSGGAYNEQFF. Based on the CDR3 plus reference TRBV7-6 and TRBJ2-1, the full variable domain is GAGVSQSPRYKVTKRGQDVALRCDPISGHVSLYWYRQALGQGPEFLTYFNYEAQQDKSGLPNDRFSAERPEGSISTLTIQRTEQRDSAMYRCASSSTSSGGAYNEQFFGPGTRLTVL.

This sequence joins TRBV5-4 and TRBJ2-5; weak D call: TRBD1 (5 bases). The CDR3 length is 13 residues. Per germline, CDR1 SGHNT and CDR2 YYREEE (reference sequence). V gave up 0 bases and J gave up 3 bases, with 6 bases separating them. The CDR3 reads CASSLVGEETQYF. DNA of the CDR3: TGTGCCAGCAGCTTGGTAGGGGAAGAGACCCAGTACTTC.

This clone was seen a single time. The gene calls are TRBV25-1 and TRBJ1-2; D perhaps matches TRBD1 (6 bases). Germline CDR1 reads MGHDK; CDR2 reads SYGVNS. Trimming removed 2 bases at V and 2 bases at J, with 9 bases between. The length of the CDR3 is 14 residues. CDR3 nucleotides: TGTGCCAGCAGTGAAGTAGGGGGAAACTATGGCTACACCTTC. This encodes CASSEVGGNYGYTF.

The chain couples TRBV12-5 to TRBJ1-1; 7 nucleotides line up with TRBD1. CDR3 size: 13 residues. The trim removed 4 bases at V and 4 bases at J, leaving 3 bases unmatched. Germline V gene data show CDR1 as LGHNT and CDR2 as FRNRAP. CDR3 in DNA: TGTGCTAGTGGTTCGAACAGGGGCACTGAAGCTTTCTTT. Protein: CASGSNRGTEAFF.

The rearrangement uses TRBV4-1 and TRBJ1-4; 8 nucleotides align to TRBD1. The CDR3 spans 15 residues. Trimming removed 0 bases from V and 8 bases from J; junction bases left unmatched: 5. CDR1 is MGHRA, CDR2 YSYEKL, per germline. The CDR3 loop reads CASSQEGTGEEKLFF. In DNA, the CDR3 is TGCGCCAGCAGCCAAGAAGGGACAGGAGAGGAAAAACTGTTTTTT.

This chain connects TRBV9 to TRBJ2-3, with a weak D call TRBD2 (6 bases). Germline V lookup: CDR1 SGDLS, CDR2 YYNGEE. This CDR3 region has 14 residues. The V end lost 2 bases, the J end lost 5 bases, and 12 bases lay between the germline ends. CDR3 DNA: TGTGCCAGCAGCGTTACGGCGGGGCAAGATACGCAGTATTTT. This codes for CASSVTAGQDTQYF. Supplemented by reference TRBV9 and TRBJ2-3, the full variable domain reads DSGVTQTPKHLITATGQRVTLRCSPRSGDLSVYWYQQSLDQGLQFLIQYYNGEERAKGNILERFSAQQFPDLHSELNLSSLELGDSALYFCASSVTAGQDTQYFGPGTRLTVL.

The V call is TRBV9, the J call TRBJ2-7; tentative D call: TRBD2 (6 bases). The V gene's germline CDR1 is SGDLS and CDR2 YYNGEE. The CDR3 has 15 amino acids. Trimming took 0 bases from V and 3 from J, leaving 13 bases between them. The CDR3 bases are TGTGCCAGCAGCGTAGGGGGGACTTCCCTCTACGAGCAGTACTTC. Protein sequence: CASSVGGTSLYEQYF.

This clone was seen a single time. V is TRBV20-1 and J is TRBJ2-1; tentatively, D is TRBD2 (5 bases). Germline V gives CDR1 DFQATT, CDR2 SNEGSKA (reference sequence). The CDR3 runs to 10 residues. V dropped 5 bases and J dropped 9 bases, with 8 bases sitting between them. The CDR3 region is CSAGEIEQFF. The CDR3 DNA is TGCAGTGCTGGGGAGATTGAGCAGTTCTTC.

The rearrangement links TRBV5-1 to TRBJ2-3, with 7 positions matching TRBD1. The germline CDR1 and CDR2 sequences are SGHRS and YFSETQ. The trim removed 5 bases at V and 2 bases at J, leaving 11 bases unmatched. The CDR3 runs to 16 residues. This CDR3 reads CASSLRTGPNTDTQYF. DNA of the CDR3: TGCGCCAGCAGTTTAAGGACAGGCCCGAACACAGATACGCAGTATTTT.